This T cell receptor beta chain appears in the sequencing data of a study of blood T cell repertoires in COVID-19. For the study at large: Some COVID-19 samples were acute and others convalescent; all came from the United States, Italy and Spain.

Cohort 3 donors counted as recovered after two negative PCRs, clearance, or resolved symptoms. TCRdb's copy holds only in-frame clones and misses some; the assay was immunoSEQ multiplex PCR. The data hold 260,000 or so clones, with around 84% observed a single time. Germline V gene data show CDR1 as ENHRY and CDR2 as SYGVKD. The CDR3 is made up of 13 amino acids. Trimming removed 4 bases at V and 1 base at J, with 7 bases between. This clonotype was obtained from a woman in her 50s who had recovered from COVID-19. Sequencing was performed on PBMCs or T cells enriched from blood (not recorded which). The chain employs TRBV10-3 and TRBJ1-1; D remains ambiguous. The CDR3 region has the DNA TGTGCCATCAGTGGAGCCGGGAACACTGAAGCTTTCTTT. Residues: CAISGAGNTEAFF.